The 4 T cell receptor beta chains given below trace back to one sample, sequenced in a study of blood T cell repertoires in COVID-19 (TCRdb year 2020). Receptor amplification or capture employed the immunoSEQ multiplex PCR assay. TCRdb took over this immuneACCESS table, retaining in-frame rearrangements with V and J assigned. Such tables are incomplete; in checked studies, under half of the missing clones stem from an unresolved V gene, and the remainder is unexplained. For this sample the table gives about 190,000 clones, of which around 84% were detected only once. Of the sample, 20% is held by the ten largest clones. The sample consisted of peripheral blood. The receptors derive from a human donor in a cohort sampled during active COVID-19.

The chain has TRBV6-5 and TRBJ2-5; no reliable D call. Germline V CDR1 and CDR2: MNHEY, SVGAGI. Trimming shortened V by 6 bases and J by 5 bases, and 10 bases separated the two germline ends. This CDR3 spans 12 amino acids. The CDR3 sequence is CASSPVFETQYF. CDR3 DNA: TGTGCCAGCAGCCCCGTATTTGAGACCCAGTACTTC.

The chain links TRBV10-1 to TRBJ2-2; 9 bases are a match to TRBD2. Per germline, CDR1 WNHNN and CDR2 SYGVQD (reference sequence). CDR3 length: 15 amino acids. J lost 1 base, V lost 5 bases, and 2 bases had no gene match. DNA for the CDR3: TGCGCCAGCAGTAGTAGCGGGGGGAACACCGGGGAGCTGTTTTTT. Amino acids: CASSSSGGNTGELFF.

V is TRBV6-5 and J is TRBJ2-7; D might be TRBD1 (5 bases). V was cut by 5 bases and J by 2 bases, with 13 bases left in between. The V gene's germline CDR1 is MNHEY and CDR2 SVGAGI. The CDR3 spans 14 residues. In DNA form, the CDR3 reads TGTGCCAGCAGTCCGCAGGGTTATGCCTACGAGCAGTACGTC. It yields the protein CASSPQGYAYEQYV.

The CDR3 DNA follows: TGTGCCACCAGCCAGGGAAACTACGAGCAGTACGTC. The encoded protein is CATSQGNYEQYV. The chain joins TRBV15 to TRBJ2-7; possibly TRBD1 for D (5 bases). Germline V lookup: CDR1 LNHNV, CDR2 YYDKDF (reference sequence). The V gene lost 5 bases and the J gene lost 3 bases, with 8 bases spanning the gap. The CDR3 runs 12 residues.